This T cell receptor (beta chain) came from a study of blood T cell repertoires in COVID-19. Germline CDR1 LNHDA, CDR2 SQIVND (reference sequence). V was shortened by 3 bases and J by 3 bases, with 15 bases between the two germline ends. The length of the CDR3 is 16 residues. Repertoires were generated with immunoSEQ multiplex PCR, while TCRdb's copy carries only in-frame clones and drops some. The sample lists roughly 290,000 clones, roughly 80% seen once, with 15% to 18% in the top ten. V gene TRBV19 combines with J gene TRBJ2-1, with D maybe TRBD2 (7 bases). Material: peripheral blood. This clonotype was obtained from a person in their 70s with COVID-19, enrolled during active disease. The CDR3 DNA sequence: TGTGCCAGTAGTATTGGGTCGGGGGGCAACTACAATGAGCAGTTCTTC. This sequence encodes CASSIGSGGNYNEQFF.